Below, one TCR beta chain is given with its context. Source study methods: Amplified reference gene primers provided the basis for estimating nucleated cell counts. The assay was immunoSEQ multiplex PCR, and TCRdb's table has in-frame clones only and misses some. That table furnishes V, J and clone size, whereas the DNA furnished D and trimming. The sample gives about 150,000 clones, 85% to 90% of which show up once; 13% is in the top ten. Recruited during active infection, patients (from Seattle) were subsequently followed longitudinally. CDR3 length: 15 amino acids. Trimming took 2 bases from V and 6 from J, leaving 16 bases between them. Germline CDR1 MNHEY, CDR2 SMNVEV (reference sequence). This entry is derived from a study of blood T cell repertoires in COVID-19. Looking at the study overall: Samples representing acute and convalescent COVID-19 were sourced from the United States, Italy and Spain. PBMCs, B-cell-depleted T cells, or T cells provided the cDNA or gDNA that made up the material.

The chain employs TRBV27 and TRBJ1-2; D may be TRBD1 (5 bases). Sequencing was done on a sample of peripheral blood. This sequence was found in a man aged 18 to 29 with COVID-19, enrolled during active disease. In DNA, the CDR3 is TGTGCCAGCAGTTTAACGATCCAGGGAGGGAATGGCTACACCTTC. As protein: CASSLTIQGGNGYTF.